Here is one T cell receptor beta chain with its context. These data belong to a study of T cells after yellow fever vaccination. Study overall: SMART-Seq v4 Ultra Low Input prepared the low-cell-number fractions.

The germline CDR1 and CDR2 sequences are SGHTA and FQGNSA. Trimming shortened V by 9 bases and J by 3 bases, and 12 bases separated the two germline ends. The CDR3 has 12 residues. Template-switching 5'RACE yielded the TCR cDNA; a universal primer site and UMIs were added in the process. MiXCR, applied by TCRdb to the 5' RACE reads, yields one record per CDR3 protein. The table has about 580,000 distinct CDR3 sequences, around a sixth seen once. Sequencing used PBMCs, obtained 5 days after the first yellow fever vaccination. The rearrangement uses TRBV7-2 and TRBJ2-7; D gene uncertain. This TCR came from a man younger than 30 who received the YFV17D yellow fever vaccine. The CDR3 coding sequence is TGTGCCAGAGGTGACGGAAACTACGAGCAGTACTTC. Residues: CARGDGNYEQYF.